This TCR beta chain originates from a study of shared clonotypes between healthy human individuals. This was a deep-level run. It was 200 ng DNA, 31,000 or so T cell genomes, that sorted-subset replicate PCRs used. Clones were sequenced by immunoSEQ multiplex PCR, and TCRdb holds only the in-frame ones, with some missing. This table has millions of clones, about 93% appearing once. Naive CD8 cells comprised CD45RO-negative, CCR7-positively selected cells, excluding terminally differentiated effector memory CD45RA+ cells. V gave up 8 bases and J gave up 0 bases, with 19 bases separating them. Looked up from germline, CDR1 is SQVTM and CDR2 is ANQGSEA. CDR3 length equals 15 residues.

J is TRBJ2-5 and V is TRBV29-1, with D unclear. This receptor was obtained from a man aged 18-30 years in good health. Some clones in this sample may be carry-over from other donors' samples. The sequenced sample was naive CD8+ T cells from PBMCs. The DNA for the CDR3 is TGCAGCACTTCCCCAAGTGGGTCAAACCAAGAGACCCAGTACTTC. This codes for CSTSPSGSNQETQYF.